This TCR beta chain stems from a study of T-cell memory formation after mild COVID-19. This clonotype was counted between two and nine times. The length of the CDR3 is 18 residues. Germline lookup yields CDR1 SGDLS and CDR2 YYNGEE. The V end lost 0 bases, the J end lost 1 base, and 19 bases lay between the germline ends. TCRdb redid the calling of the 5' RACE reads with MiXCR, one entry per CDR3 protein. The sample yields roughly 100,000 distinct CDR3 sequences, more than 15% seen once. This clonotype originated in an adult woman who had mild COVID-19 (a few samples of this study predate the infection). Cell type and time point are not known. The V gene is TRBV9, the J gene TRBJ1-2; D might be TRBD1 (5 bases). The sequenced sample was PBMCs or a T cell subset sorted from them (not recorded which). CDR3 amino acids: CASSVGGTPAGSNYGYTF. The CDR3 bases are TGTGCCAGCAGCGTAGGGGGGACTCCCGCCGGGAGTAACTATGGCTACACCTTC.